These T cell receptor beta chains were read from a single sample in a study of T-cell reconstitution after alpha-beta-depleted transplantation in children. In TCRdb, the PCR reads were re-called with MiXCR into one record per CDR3 protein. The sample includes roughly 400,000 distinct CDR3 sequences, 43% of them seen just once. The input for sequencing was PBMCs, taken before TCRalphabeta/CD19-depleted stem cell transplant. All receptors derive from a girl aged 2 to 10 with aplastic anemia, due to receive a stem cell transplant. Each CDR3 is given with its conserved first and last residue. D genes are given only for firm matches. Clone size is not always given. Where it is, it says once, few, many or a class for expanded clones.

>TRBD2|TRBJ2-7|many|TRBV4-1
TGCGCCAGCAGCCCTAGCGGGGGGCGACCCTACGAGCAGTACTTC
CASSPSGGRPYEQYF
>NA|TRBJ2-5|NA|TRBV5-1
TGCGCCAGCAGCCAGACTTCGGACATCCAAGAGACCCAGTACTTC
CASSQTSDIQETQYF
>TRBD2|TRBJ2-2|NA|TRBV10-3
TGTGCCATCAGTGAGGTGACTAGCGGGACCACCGGGGAGCTGTTTTTT
CAISEVTSGTTGELFF
>NA|TRBJ1-1|many|TRBV5-1
TGCGCCAGCAGCTTGGCCCAGGGAAACATGAACACTGAAGCTTTCTTT
CASSLAQGNMNTEAFF
>TRBD2|TRBJ2-1|NA|TRBV15
TGTGCCACCGACGACGGGGGGGCGGACAATGAGCAGTTCTTC
CATDDGGADNEQFF
>TRBD2|TRBJ2-1|NA|TRBV9
TGTGCCAGCAGCGTAGGGGCGGGAGCCTACAATGAGCAGTTCTTC
CASSVGAGAYNEQFF
>NA|TRBJ1-1|NA|TRBV19
TGTGCCAGTAGTCTCACCCCGGGCGGCACTGAAGCTTTCTTT
CASSLTPGGTEAFF
>TRBD2|TRBJ2-1|NA|TRBV20-1
TGCAGTGCTCGCTTTATGGCGGGAGCCTACAATGAGCAGTTCTTC
CSARFMAGAYNEQFF
>NA|TRBJ1-6|few|TRBV5-1
TGCGCCAGCAGCTTAATCAGGATAGATAATTCACCCCTCCACTTT
CASSLIRIDNSPLHF
>NA|TRBJ1-1|few|TRBV27
TGTGCCAGCAGTTTACAGGGTTGGACTGAAGCTTTCTTT
CASSLQGWTEAFF
>NA|TRBJ1-1|NA|TRBV14
TGTGCCAGCAGCCATAGGGGGGTCACTGAAGCTTTCTTT
CASSHRGVTEAFF
>TRBD2|TRBJ2-7|NA|TRBV20-1
TGCAGTGCCGGACTAGCGGCCCCCTACGAGCAGTACTTC
CSAGLAAPYEQYF
>NA|TRBJ2-5|NA|TRBV20-1
TGCAGTTCGACTTACCAAGAGACCCAGTACTTC
CSSTYQETQYF
>NA|TRBJ2-4|once|TRBV28
TGTGCCAGCACTACTAGCTCCGACGTAGACATTCAGTACTTC
CASTTSSDVDIQYF
>NA|TRBJ1-1|NA|TRBV29-1
TGCAGCGTTGCACCCCTTACAGGGTTGGGAGCCAACACTGAAGCTTTCTTT
CSVAPLTGLGANTEAFF
>TRBD1|TRBJ2-4|NA|TRBV20-1
TGCAGTGTGGGGACAGGGGATGCCAAAAACATTCAGTACTTC
CSVGTGDAKNIQYF
>NA|TRBJ2-3|few|TRBV3-1
TGTGCCAGCAGCCAAGGGGGACTAGATACGCAGTATTTT
CASSQGGLDTQYF
>NA|TRBJ2-7|NA|TRBV29-1
TGCAGCGTTTCCGACTTAAAGGGAATCAACACCTACGAGCAGTACTTC
CSVSDLKGINTYEQYF
>TRBD1|TRBJ1-4|NA|TRBV27
TGTGCCAGCAGTCAGCCGGGACAGGGGACAAAACTGTTTTTT
CASSQPGQGTKLFF
>TRBD2|TRBJ2-3|NA|TRBV5-4
TGTCCCAGCAGCTCGGGGGGAGATACGCAGTATTTT
CPSSSGGDTQYF
>NA|TRBJ2-3|NA|TRBV28
TGTGCCAGCAGTAGGTTCGTAGATACGCAGTATTTT
CASSRFVDTQYF
>NA|TRBJ2-1|NA|TRBV7-6
TGTGCCAGCAGCTTAGTTAGTTCCCACAATGAGCAGTTCTTC
CASSLVSSHNEQFF
>TRBD2|TRBJ2-3|few|TRBV20-1
TGCAGTGCTAGAGATCCCAGGGAGGGGACAGATACGCAGTATTTT
CSARDPREGTDTQYF
>TRBD2|TRBJ2-2|few|TRBV5-6
TGTGCCAGCAGCTTGGCTAGCGGGGCGTACACCGGGGAGCTGTTTTTT
CASSLASGAYTGELFF
>TRBD1|TRBJ2-5|NA|TRBV15
TGTGCCACCAGCAGAGATCTCAGGGGGGAGACCCAGTACTTC
CATSRDLRGETQYF
>NA|TRBJ1-1|few|TRBV15
TGTGCCACCAGCAGAGGTTTCGGAGAAAATGAAGCTTTCTTT
CATSRGFGENEAFF
>NA|TRBJ2-5|many|TRBV27
TGTGCCAGCAGTTTGATCAAAGACCAAGAGACCCAGTACTTC
CASSLIKDQETQYF